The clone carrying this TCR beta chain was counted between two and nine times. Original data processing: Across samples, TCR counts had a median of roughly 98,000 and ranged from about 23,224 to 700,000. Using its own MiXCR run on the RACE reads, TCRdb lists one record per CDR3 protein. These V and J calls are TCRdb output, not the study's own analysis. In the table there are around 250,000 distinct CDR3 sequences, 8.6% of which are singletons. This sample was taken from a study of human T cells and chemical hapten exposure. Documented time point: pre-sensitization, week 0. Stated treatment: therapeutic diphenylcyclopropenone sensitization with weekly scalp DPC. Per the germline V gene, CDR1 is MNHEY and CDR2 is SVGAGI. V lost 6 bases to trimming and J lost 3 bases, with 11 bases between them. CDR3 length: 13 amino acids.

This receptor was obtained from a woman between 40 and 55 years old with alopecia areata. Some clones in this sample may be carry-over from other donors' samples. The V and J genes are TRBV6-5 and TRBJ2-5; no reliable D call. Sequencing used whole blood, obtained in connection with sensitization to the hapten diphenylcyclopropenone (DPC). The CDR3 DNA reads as TGTGCCAGCAGCCGTGAACGGAAAGAGACCCAGTACTTC. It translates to CASSRERKETQYF.